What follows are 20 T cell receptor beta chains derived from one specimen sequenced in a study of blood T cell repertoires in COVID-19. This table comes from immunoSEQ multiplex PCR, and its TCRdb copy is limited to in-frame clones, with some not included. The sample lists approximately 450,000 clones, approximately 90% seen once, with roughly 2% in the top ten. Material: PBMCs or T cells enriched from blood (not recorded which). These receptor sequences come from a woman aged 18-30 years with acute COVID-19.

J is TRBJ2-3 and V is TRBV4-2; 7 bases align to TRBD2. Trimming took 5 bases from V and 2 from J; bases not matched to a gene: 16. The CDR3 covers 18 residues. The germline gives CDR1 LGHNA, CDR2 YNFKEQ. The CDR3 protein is CASSSHRRTGGFTDTQYF. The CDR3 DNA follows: TGTGCCAGCAGCTCTCACCGTCGGACGGGAGGATTCACAGATACGCAGTATTTT.

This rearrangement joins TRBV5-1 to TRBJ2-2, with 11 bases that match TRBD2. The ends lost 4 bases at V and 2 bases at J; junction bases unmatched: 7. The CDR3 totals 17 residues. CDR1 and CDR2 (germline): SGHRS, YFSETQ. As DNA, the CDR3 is TGCGCCAGCAGCAGGTATCTAGCGGGAGGTAACACCGGGGAGCTGTTTTTT. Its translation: CASSRYLAGGNTGELFF.

In DNA, the CDR3 is TGTGCCAGCAGCCGGACAGGGGGCATCACTGAAGCTTTCTTT. Encoded protein: CASSRTGGITEAFF. This chain joins TRBV7-3 and TRBJ1-1; TRBD1 aligns across 11 bases. The CDR3 loop spans 14 amino acids. V lost 5 bases, J lost 4 bases, and 3 bases stayed unmatched. Germline values: CDR1 SGHTA, CDR2 FQGTGA. The entire variable domain, with the rest obtained from reference TRBV7-3 and TRBJ1-1, is as follows: GAGVSQTPSNKVTEKGKYVELRCDPISGHTALYWYRQSLGQGPEFLIYFQGTGAADDSGLPNDRFFAVRPEGSVSTLKIQRTERGDSAVYLCASSRTGGITEAFFGQGTRLTVV.

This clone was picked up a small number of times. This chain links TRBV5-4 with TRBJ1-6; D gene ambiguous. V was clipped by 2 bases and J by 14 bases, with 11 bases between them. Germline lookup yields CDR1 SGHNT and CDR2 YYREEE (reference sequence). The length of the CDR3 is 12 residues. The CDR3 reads CASSLMGSTLHF. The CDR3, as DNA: TGTGCCAGCAGCTTAATGGGCAGCACCCTCCACTTT.

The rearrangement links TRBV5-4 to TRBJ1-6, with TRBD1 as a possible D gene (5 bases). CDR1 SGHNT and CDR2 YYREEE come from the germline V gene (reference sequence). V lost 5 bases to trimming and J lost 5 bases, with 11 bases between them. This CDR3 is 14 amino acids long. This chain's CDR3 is CASRSTENNSPLHF. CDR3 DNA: TGTGCCAGCAGGTCGACAGAGAATAATTCACCCCTCCACTTT.

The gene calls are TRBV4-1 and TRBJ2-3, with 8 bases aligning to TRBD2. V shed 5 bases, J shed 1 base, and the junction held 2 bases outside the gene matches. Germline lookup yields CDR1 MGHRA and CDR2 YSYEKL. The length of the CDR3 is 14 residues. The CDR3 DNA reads TGCGCCAGCAGCAGTAGCGGGGGCACAGATACGCAGTATTTT. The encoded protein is CASSSSGGTDTQYF.

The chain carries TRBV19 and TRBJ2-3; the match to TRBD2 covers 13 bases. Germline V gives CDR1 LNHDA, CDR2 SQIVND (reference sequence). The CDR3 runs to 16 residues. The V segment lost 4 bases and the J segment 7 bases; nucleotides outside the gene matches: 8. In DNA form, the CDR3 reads TGTGCCAGTAGTACTGGACTAGCGGGGGCCATTTATACGCAGTATTTT. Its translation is CASSTGLAGAIYTQYF.

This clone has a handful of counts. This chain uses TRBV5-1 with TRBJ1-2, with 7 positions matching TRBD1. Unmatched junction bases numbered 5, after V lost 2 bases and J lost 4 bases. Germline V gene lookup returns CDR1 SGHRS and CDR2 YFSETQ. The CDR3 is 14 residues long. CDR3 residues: CASSLTGTAYGYTF. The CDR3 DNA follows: TGCGCCAGCAGCTTAACCGGGACAGCCTATGGCTACACCTTC. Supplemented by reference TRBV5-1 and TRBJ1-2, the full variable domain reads KAGVTQTPRYLIKTRGQQVTLSCSPISGHRSVSWYQQTPGQGLQFLFEYFSETQRNKGNFPGRFSGRQFSNSRSEMNVSTLELGDSALYLCASSLTGTAYGYTFGSGTRLTVV.

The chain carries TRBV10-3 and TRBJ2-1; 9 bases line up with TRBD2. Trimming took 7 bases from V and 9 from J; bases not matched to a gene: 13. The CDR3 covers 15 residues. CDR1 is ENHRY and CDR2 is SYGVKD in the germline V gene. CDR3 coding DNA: TGTGCCATCACGAGTAGCGGGAGAGGAGCGGGTGAGCAGTTCTTC. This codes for CAITSSGRGAGEQFF.

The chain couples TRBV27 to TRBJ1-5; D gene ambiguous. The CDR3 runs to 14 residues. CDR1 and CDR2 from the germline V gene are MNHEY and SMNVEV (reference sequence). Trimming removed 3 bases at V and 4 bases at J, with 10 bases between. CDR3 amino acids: CASSFTAGNQPQHF. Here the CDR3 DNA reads TGTGCCAGCAGTTTCACGGCAGGTAATCAGCCCCAGCATTTT.

CDR3 residues: CASSPKDIRTIPTYEQYF. The CDR3 nucleotides are TGTGCCAGCTCACCAAAGGACATCAGGACTATCCCCACCTACGAGCAGTACTTC. J is TRBJ2-7 and V is TRBV18, with D possibly TRBD2 on 6 matching bases. Between the trimmed V and J ends, which lost 2 bases and 2 bases, there was a span of 22 bases. Germline CDR1 is KGHSH and CDR2 is LQKENI. The CDR3 has 18 amino acids.

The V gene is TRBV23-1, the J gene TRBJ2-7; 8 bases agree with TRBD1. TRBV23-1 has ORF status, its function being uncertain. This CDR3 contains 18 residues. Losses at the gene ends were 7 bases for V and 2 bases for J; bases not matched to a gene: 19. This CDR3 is CASTPPSALTGETYEQYF. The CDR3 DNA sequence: TGCGCCAGCACCCCACCTTCTGCCCTGACAGGGGAAACCTACGAGCAGTACTTC.

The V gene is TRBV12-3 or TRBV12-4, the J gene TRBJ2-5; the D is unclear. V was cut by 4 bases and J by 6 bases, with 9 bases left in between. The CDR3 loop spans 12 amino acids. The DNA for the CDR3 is TGTGCCAGCAGTTCTTTGTTAAAGACCCAGTACTTC. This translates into CASSSLLKTQYF.

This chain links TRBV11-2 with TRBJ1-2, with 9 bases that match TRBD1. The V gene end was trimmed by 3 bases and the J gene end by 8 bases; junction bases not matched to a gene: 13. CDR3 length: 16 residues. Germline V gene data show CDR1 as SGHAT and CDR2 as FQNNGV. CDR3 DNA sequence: TGTGCCAGCAGCTTGCTGGGACAGGGACCTATTGGGGGCTACACCTTC. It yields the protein CASSLLGQGPIGGYTF.

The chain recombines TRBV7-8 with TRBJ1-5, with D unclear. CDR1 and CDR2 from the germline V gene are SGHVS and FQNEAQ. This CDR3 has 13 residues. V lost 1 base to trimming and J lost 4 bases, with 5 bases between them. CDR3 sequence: CASSLGANQPQHF. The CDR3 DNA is TGTGCCAGCAGCTTAGGAGCTAATCAGCCCCAGCATTTT.

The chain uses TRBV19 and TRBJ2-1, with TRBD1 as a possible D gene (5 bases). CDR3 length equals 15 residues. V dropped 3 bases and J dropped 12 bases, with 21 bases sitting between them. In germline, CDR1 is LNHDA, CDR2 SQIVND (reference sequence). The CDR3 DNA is TGTGCCAGTAGTATGGGTCTATCTCCGGACAATCGGCAGTTCTTC. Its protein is CASSMGLSPDNRQFF.

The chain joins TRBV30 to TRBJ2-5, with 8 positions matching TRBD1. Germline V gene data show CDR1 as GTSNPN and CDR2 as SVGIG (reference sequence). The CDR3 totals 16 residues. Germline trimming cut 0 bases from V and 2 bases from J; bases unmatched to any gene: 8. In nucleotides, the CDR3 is TGTGCCTGGAGTGTATTACAGGACAGGGTTCAAGAGACCCAGTACTTC. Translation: CAWSVLQDRVQETQYF.

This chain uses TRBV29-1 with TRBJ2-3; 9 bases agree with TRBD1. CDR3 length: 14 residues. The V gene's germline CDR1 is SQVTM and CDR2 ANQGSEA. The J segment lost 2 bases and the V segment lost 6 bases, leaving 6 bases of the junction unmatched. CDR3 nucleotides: TGCAGCGTCGGGGACAGGGTCTCCACAGATACGCAGTATTTT. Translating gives CSVGDRVSTDTQYF.

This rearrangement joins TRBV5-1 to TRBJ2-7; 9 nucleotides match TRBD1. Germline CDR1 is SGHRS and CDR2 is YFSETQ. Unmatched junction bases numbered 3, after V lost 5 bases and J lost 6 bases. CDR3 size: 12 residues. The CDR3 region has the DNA TGCGCCAGCAGACCGGACAGGGGCGAGCAGTACTTC. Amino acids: CASRPDRGEQYF.

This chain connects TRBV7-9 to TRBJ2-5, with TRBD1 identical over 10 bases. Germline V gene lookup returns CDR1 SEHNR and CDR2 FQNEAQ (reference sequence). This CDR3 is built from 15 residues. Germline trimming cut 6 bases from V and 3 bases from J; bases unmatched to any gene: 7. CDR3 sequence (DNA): TGTGCCAGCAGGGTTCCGACAGGGGGCGAAGAGACCCAGTACTTC. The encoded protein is CASRVPTGGEETQYF.